Listed below are T cell receptor beta chains from one sample, sequenced in a study of T-cell reconstitution after alpha-beta-depleted transplantation in children. TCRdb re-derived calls from the PCR reads in MiXCR, one entry per CDR3 protein. The sample carries about 980,000 distinct CDR3 sequences, about 29% recorded once. The material sequenced was PBMCs, mostly from graft donor cells, taken 360 days after TCRalphabeta/CD19-depleted stem cell transplant. The receptors shown here come from a boy under three years old who had a stem cell transplant for SCID, so the T cells may come from the graft donor. Both conserved end residues are part of each CDR3. D genes are given only for firm matches. Size is stated for part of the rows, as once, few or many counts, or as a class when the clone is expanded.

cdr3_aa | cdr3_nt | d_call | clone_size | j_call | v_call
CAIPTPGRYGYTF | TGCGCCATCCCGACACCTGGAAGATATGGCTACACCTTC | . | many | TRBJ1-2 | TRBV4-1
CASSLAFGTDTQYF | TGTGCCAGCAGTTTAGCGTTCGGCACAGATACGCAGTATTTT | . | once | TRBJ2-3 | TRBV12-3/TRBV12-4
CASSLEPKTSGVVKNIQYF | TGCGCCAGCAGCTTGGAACCTAAGACTAGCGGGGTGGTCAAAAACATTCAGTACTTC | TRBD2 | . | TRBJ2-4 | TRBV5-1
CASSPRGSEQYF | TGTGCCAGCAGTCCCAGGGGAAGCGAGCAGTACTTC | . | . | TRBJ2-7 | TRBV28
CASSYSQVKRLNEKLFF | TGTGCCAGCAGTTATAGCCAGGTGAAAAGGTTGAATGAAAAACTGTTTTTT | . | . | TRBJ1-4 | TRBV6-5
CASSPPGQVYNEQFF | TGTGCCAGCAGTCCCCCGGGACAGGTGTACAATGAGCAGTTCTTC | TRBD1 | . | TRBJ2-1 | TRBV6-1
CASSRADLANIQYF | TGTGCCAGCAGTCGCGCAGACTTAGCCAACATTCAGTACTTC | . | . | TRBJ2-4 | TRBV12-3/TRBV12-4
CSLGLYTQYF | TGCAGCCTCGGACTTTATACGCAGTATTTT | . | few | TRBJ2-3 | TRBV20-1
CASSLGDINQPQHF | TGCGCCAGCAGCTTGGGCGACATCAATCAGCCCCAGCATTTT | . | few | TRBJ1-5 | TRBV5-1
CASSMPPSRDNGINEQFF | TGTGCCAGCAGTATGCCCCCTTCCCGGGACAACGGAATCAATGAGCAGTTCTTC | . | few | TRBJ2-1 | TRBV28
CASRTGQGIYNEQFF | TGCGCCAGCAGAACGGGACAGGGGATCTACAATGAGCAGTTCTTC | TRBD1 | . | TRBJ2-1 | TRBV5-1
CASSRSGGRMYEQYF | TGCGCCAGCAGTCGAAGCGGGGGTCGGATGTACGAGCAGTACTTC | TRBD2 | . | TRBJ2-7 | TRBV5-1
CASSSDGDSNEKLFF | TGTGCCAGCAGCTCCGACGGTGACAGTAATGAAAAACTGTTTTTT | . | few | TRBJ1-4 | TRBV7-2
CASSLSGRGTYEQYF | TGTGCCAGCAGCCTCAGCGGGAGGGGAACCTACGAGCAGTACTTC | TRBD2 | . | TRBJ2-7 | TRBV6-1
CASSSGTFPYEQYF | TGCGCCAGCAGCTCCGGGACATTCCCCTACGAGCAGTACTTC | . | . | TRBJ2-7 | TRBV5-1
CAVSPAGDQPQHF | TGTGCCGTCAGTCCCGCGGGCGATCAGCCCCAGCATTTT | . | . | TRBJ1-5 | TRBV10-3
CASSFSGGDTGELFF | TGTGCCAGCAGCTTTAGCGGGGGGGACACCGGGGAGCTGTTTTTT | TRBD2 | few | TRBJ2-2 | TRBV7-8
CASSLDSPYEQYF | TGTGCCAGCTCACTGGACAGTCCCTACGAGCAGTACTTC | . | many | TRBJ2-7 | TRBV5-1
CASSVPRFPGGLSTDTQYF | TGTGCCAGCAGCGTCCCGAGGTTTCCGGGGGGGCTGAGCACAGATACGCAGTATTTT | TRBD2 | few | TRBJ2-3 | TRBV9
CASSSWDGMNTEAFF | TGTGCCAGCAGCTCGTGGGACGGTATGAACACTGAAGCTTTCTTT | . | few | TRBJ1-1 | TRBV7-7
CASSVAPGDGYTF | TGTGCCAGCAGCGTAGCACCGGGGGATGGCTACACCTTC | . | . | TRBJ1-2 | TRBV9
CASSFAPGGDTEAFF | TGCGCCAGCAGCTTCGCCCCGGGCGGGGACACTGAAGCTTTCTTT | . | . | TRBJ1-1 | TRBV5-1
CASSYQGGDYNEQFF | TGTGCCAGCAGCTACCAGGGAGGGGACTACAATGAGCAGTTCTTC | TRBD2 | . | TRBJ2-1 | TRBV5-4
CASRQGYSYEQYF | TGCGCCAGCCGACAGGGATACTCCTACGAGCAGTACTTC | TRBD1 | once | TRBJ2-7 | TRBV5-1
CASSLGWTGTSDEQYF | TGTGCCAGCAGCTTAGGCTGGACAGGGACTTCAGACGAGCAGTACTTC | TRBD1 | . | TRBJ2-7 | TRBV7-9
CSARDSDGRRNTEAFF | TGCAGTGCTAGAGACTCAGATGGACGGCGGAACACTGAAGCTTTCTTT | . | . | TRBJ1-1 | TRBV20-1
CSARGRRTYNEQFF | TGCAGTGCTAGAGGACGCAGGACCTACAATGAGCAGTTCTTC | . | few | TRBJ2-1 | TRBV20-1
CASSWEQGEGSADTQYF | TGTGCCAGCAGTTGGGAACAGGGTGAAGGATCCGCAGATACGCAGTATTTT | . | once | TRBJ2-3 | TRBV5-6
CASSLLSGTSGGPSSYNEQFF | TGTGCCAGCAGTTTGTTGTCCGGGACTAGCGGGGGCCCTAGCTCCTACAATGAGCAGTTCTTC | TRBD2 | . | TRBJ2-1 | TRBV12-3/TRBV12-4
CASSGSPEGYTF | TGTGCCAGCAGTGGGTCGCCCGAGGGCTACACCTTC | . | . | TRBJ1-2 | TRBV25-1
CASTASGTGVEQYF | TGTGCCAGCACCGCATCCGGGACAGGGGTTGAGCAGTACTTC | TRBD1 | . | TRBJ2-7 | TRBV13
CASPYSSGPNTGELFF | TGTGCCAGCCCCTATAGTTCAGGCCCGAACACCGGGGAGCTGTTTTTT | . | . | TRBJ2-2 | TRBV7-9
CASSLSEF | TGTGCCAGCAGCTTATCAGAGTTT | . | few | TRBJ1-1 | TRBV11-2
CASSWLGQEANEQFF | TGTGCCAGCAGCTGGCTAGGGCAGGAGGCGAATGAGCAGTTCTTC | . | few | TRBJ2-1 | TRBV5-4
CSVGRNEKLFF | TGCAGCGTTGGACGGAATGAAAAACTGTTTTTT | . | few | TRBJ1-4 | TRBV29-1
CASSAQGHVQNEQFF | TGTGCCAGCAGTGCACAGGGGCACGTCCAAAATGAGCAGTTCTTC | TRBD1 | . | TRBJ2-1 | TRBV6-2/TRBV6-3
CASSHVSTVYNSPLHF | TGTGCCAGCTCACACGTTTCCACGGTCTATAATTCACCCCTCCACTTT | . | . | TRBJ1-6 | TRBV18
CASSKAVGLAGEYQETQYF | TGTGCCAGCAGCAAAGCGGTGGGACTAGCGGGGGAGTACCAAGAGACCCAGTACTTC | . | . | TRBJ2-5 | TRBV21-1
CASSLKSTYNEQFF | TGCGCCAGCAGCTTAAAGAGCACCTACAATGAGCAGTTCTTC | . | . | TRBJ2-1 | TRBV5-1
CSASFLAGYEQYF | TGCAGTGCTAGTTTCCTGGCCGGCTACGAGCAGTACTTC | . | . | TRBJ2-7 | TRBV20-1
CSVRPLASYNEQFF | TGCAGCGTTCGACCCCTTGCCTCCTACAATGAGCAGTTCTTC | . | . | TRBJ2-1 | TRBV29-1
CATRTSGYNEQFF | TGTGCCACCCGGACTAGCGGGTACAATGAGCAGTTCTTC | TRBD2 | . | TRBJ2-1 | TRBV7-9
CASSSPVNRVTDTQYF | TGTGCCAGCAGCTCCCCGGTGAATAGGGTCACAGATACGCAGTATTTT | . | few | TRBJ2-3 | TRBV7-2
CAIGPGTGTYEQYF | TGTGCCATCGGGCCCGGGACAGGGACCTACGAGCAGTACTTC | TRBD1 | few | TRBJ2-7 | TRBV10-3
CASTRDGYNEQFF | TGTGCCAGCACCCGGGACGGTTACAATGAGCAGTTCTTC | . | . | TRBJ2-1 | TRBV6-1
CATSRDRGMGYNEQFF | TGTGCCACCAGCAGAGATAGGGGGATGGGATACAATGAGCAGTTCTTC | . | few | TRBJ2-1 | TRBV15
CASSSHREEAFF | TGTGCCAGCAGTTCCCACAGGGAGGAAGCTTTCTTT | . | . | TRBJ1-1 | TRBV6-5
CAISELGVANYGYTF | TGTGCCATCAGTGAGTTGGGGGTAGCTAACTATGGCTACACCTTC | . | few | TRBJ1-2 | TRBV10-3
CASSATGTGRDTQYF | TGTGCCAGCAGCGCAACCGGGACTGGCCGAGATACGCAGTATTTT | . | . | TRBJ2-3 | TRBV9
CASSRSGGWSTDTQYF | TGCGCCAGCAGCCGCAGTGGGGGGTGGAGCACAGATACGCAGTATTTT | . | few | TRBJ2-3 | TRBV5-1
CASSPQRTEGYTEAFF | TGTGCCAGCTCACCGCAGAGGACAGAAGGGTACACTGAAGCTTTCTTT | . | . | TRBJ1-1 | TRBV18
CSAWGVRQDLNYGYTF | TGCAGCGCTTGGGGGGTCCGACAAGATCTTAACTATGGCTACACCTTC | . | few | TRBJ1-2 | TRBV29-1
CASSLAGDKGPLYYNEQFF | TGTGCCAGCAGCCTAGCCGGGGACAAGGGGCCACTCTACTACAATGAGCAGTTCTTC | . | few | TRBJ2-1 | TRBV7-6
CASSWERGGFRLTDTQYF | TGTGCCAGCAGTTGGGAGCGGGGGGGATTTAGACTCACAGATACGCAGTATTTT | TRBD2 | once | TRBJ2-3 | TRBV12-3/TRBV12-4
CASSQATSYYEQYF | TGTGCCAGCAGTCAAGCTACTAGTTACTACGAGCAGTACTTC | . | . | TRBJ2-7 | TRBV2